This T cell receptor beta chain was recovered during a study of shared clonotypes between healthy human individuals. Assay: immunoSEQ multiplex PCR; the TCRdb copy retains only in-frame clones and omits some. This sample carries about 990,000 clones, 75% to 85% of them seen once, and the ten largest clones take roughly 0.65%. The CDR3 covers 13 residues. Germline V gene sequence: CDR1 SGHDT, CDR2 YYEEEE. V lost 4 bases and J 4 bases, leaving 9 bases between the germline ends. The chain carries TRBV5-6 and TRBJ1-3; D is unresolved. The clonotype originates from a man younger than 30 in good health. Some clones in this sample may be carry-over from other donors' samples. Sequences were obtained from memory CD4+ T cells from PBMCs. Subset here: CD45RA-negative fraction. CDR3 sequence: CASSPQGGNTIYF. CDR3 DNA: TGTGCCAGCAGCCCCCAAGGGGGAAACACCATATATTTT.